This TCR beta chain was observed in a study of human CD8 memory T cell subsets. Whole-study findings and limits: Estimates computed with Chao1 suggested greater diversity in stem-like memory T cells than in precursor exhausted T cells.

Magnetic separation of the negative type served to enrich total CD8+ T cells. Researchers made TCR beta libraries via UMI-labeled 5' RACE. TCRdb derives one entry per CDR3 protein from the 5' RACE reads, leaving out DNA. This sample's clone table lists several thousand distinct CDR3 sequences. To note about this clonotype: The antigen is not known.

CDR1 is SNHLY and CDR2 is FYNNEI in the germline V gene. This CDR3 contains 12 residues. The sequence was obtained from a human donor in good health. This chain connects TRBV2 to TRBJ1-5. Sequencing used CD8+ T cells from PBMCs. CDR3 amino acids: CASRQDNQPQHF.